This TCR beta chain was found in a study of technical replicates of blood from a few donors. Generated by immunoSEQ multiplex PCR, the TCRdb table keeps only in-frame clones and is missing some. This table holds approximately 79,000 clones, approximately 97% found once. Losses at the gene ends were 8 bases for V and 2 bases for J; bases not matched to a gene: 12. Germline loops: CDR1 LNHDA, CDR2 SQIVND (reference sequence). The CDR3 loop spans 15 amino acids. Sequenced: T cells isolated from PBMCs. The chain uses TRBV19 and TRBJ2-7; 7 nucleotides line up with TRBD1. The receptor was derived from a human donor in good health. CDR3 region: CASSPFKGAAYEQYF. In nucleotides, the CDR3 is TGTGCCAGTTCCCCCTTTAAGGGGGCCGCCTACGAGCAGTACTTC. Full variable domain (rest looked up from reference TRBV19 and TRBJ2-7): DGGITQSPKYLFRKEGQNVTLSCEQNLNHDAMYWYRQDPGQGLRLIYYSQIVNDFQKGDIAEGYSVSREKKESFPLTVTSAQKNPTAFYLCASSPFKGAAYEQYFGPGTRLTVT.